The entry that follows covers one T cell receptor (beta chain) sequence. The authors ran a second PCR of about 7 to 11 cycles using a sample-barcoded 5' primer and a J-beta primer mix. TCRdb itself ran the 5' RACE reads through MiXCR, one entry per CDR3 protein. The table lists 1,800,000 or so distinct CDR3 sequences, roughly two fifths of them singletons. The data derive from a study of blood T cells in healthy people across ages. Trimming shortened V by 1 base and J by 3 bases, and 6 bases separated the two germline ends. CDR1 SGHAT and CDR2 FQNNGV come from the germline V gene. The CDR3 extends over 13 amino acids.

The chain links TRBV11-2 to TRBJ1-1; D unclear. The source of this sequence is a human donor in good health. The sample comprised blood. The CDR3 coding sequence is TGTGCCAGCAGCTTAGGGCAGCACACTGAAGCTTTCTTT. It translates to CASSLGQHTEAFF. Supplemented by reference TRBV11-2 and TRBJ1-1, the full variable domain reads EAGVAQSPRYKIIEKRQSVAFWCNPISGHATLYWYQQILGQGPKLLIQFQNNGVVDDSQLPKDRFSAERLKGVDSTLKIQPAKLEDSAVYLCASSLGQHTEAFFGQGTRLTVV.